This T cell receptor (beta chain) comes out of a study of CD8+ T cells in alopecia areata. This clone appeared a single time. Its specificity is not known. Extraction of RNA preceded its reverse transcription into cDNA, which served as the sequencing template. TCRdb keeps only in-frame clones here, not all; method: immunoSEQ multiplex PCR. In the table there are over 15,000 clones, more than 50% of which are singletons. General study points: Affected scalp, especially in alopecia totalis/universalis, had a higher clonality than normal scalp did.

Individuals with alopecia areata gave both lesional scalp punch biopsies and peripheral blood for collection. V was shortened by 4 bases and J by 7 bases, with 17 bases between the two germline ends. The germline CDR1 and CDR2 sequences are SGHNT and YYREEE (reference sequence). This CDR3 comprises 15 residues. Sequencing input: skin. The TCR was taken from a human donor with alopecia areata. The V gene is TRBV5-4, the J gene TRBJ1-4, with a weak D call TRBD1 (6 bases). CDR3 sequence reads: CASSQIGRDTEKLFF. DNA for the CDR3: TGTGCCAGCAGCCAAATAGGGCGGGACACTGAAAAACTGTTTTTT.